These T cell receptor beta chains were read from a single sample in a study of a mutant IDH1 vaccine in newly diagnosed glioma. Using immunoSEQ multiplex PCR, the repertoire was profiled, and TCRdb retains in-frame clones only, with some absent. The repertoire has about 92,000 clones, 83% of them found once; the top ten carry 7% to 8%. Sequenced here: PBMCs, sampled from a glioma patient treated with radiotherapy, temozolomide or both. All receptors derive from a woman in her 50s with glioma. CDR3s include the opening cysteine and the closing phenylalanine or tryptophan. Each record gives: clone size, J gene, D gene, V gene, CDR3 DNA, CDR3 protein. D genes are given only for firm matches. Some rows mark clone size as missing; the rest say once, few, many or name a class of expanded clone.

clone_size: -; j_call: TRBJ2-7; d_call: -; v_call: TRBV10-3; cdr3_nt: TGTGCCATCGGAGGATCCTACGAGCAGTACTTC; cdr3_aa: CAIGGSYEQYF
clone_size: once; j_call: TRBJ2-7; d_call: TRBD2; v_call: TRBV6-6; cdr3_nt: TGTGCCAGCATTAACAAGGGGGGACTAGGCGTCTACGAGCAGTACTTC; cdr3_aa: CASINKGGLGVYEQYF
clone_size: -; j_call: TRBJ2-2; d_call: -; v_call: TRBV10-3; cdr3_nt: TGTGCCATCAGGCAGGGGGGGACTGACACCGGGGAGCTGTTTTTT; cdr3_aa: CAIRQGGTDTGELFF
clone_size: -; j_call: TRBJ1-5; d_call: TRBD1; v_call: TRBV7-2; cdr3_nt: TGTGCCAGCAGCCCGGGACAGGGCAATCAGCCCCAGCATTTT; cdr3_aa: CASSPGQGNQPQHF
clone_size: -; j_call: TRBJ1-2; d_call: TRBD1; v_call: TRBV9; cdr3_nt: TGTGCCAGCAGCGTACTGGCAGGGGGGAATGGCTACACCTTC; cdr3_aa: CASSVLAGGNGYTF
clone_size: -; j_call: TRBJ2-2; d_call: -; v_call: TRBV6-1; cdr3_nt: TGTGCCAGCAGAAGATCAGCCGACACCGGGGAGCTGTTTTTT; cdr3_aa: CASRRSADTGELFF
clone_size: -; j_call: TRBJ1-1; d_call: -; v_call: TRBV13; cdr3_nt: TGTGCCAGCAGCTTCGGGACAAACACTGAAGCTTTCTTT; cdr3_aa: CASSFGTNTEAFF
clone_size: -; j_call: TRBJ2-3; d_call: -; v_call: TRBV29-1; cdr3_nt: TGCAGCGTTGCGGGACCCAGCACAGATACGCAGTATTTT; cdr3_aa: CSVAGPSTDTQYF
clone_size: -; j_call: TRBJ2-5; d_call: TRBD2; v_call: TRBV2; cdr3_nt: TGTGCCAGCAGTCAAACGGGGGGAGCGGGGGGACCGCAGGAGACCCAGTACTTC; cdr3_aa: CASSQTGGAGGPQETQYF
clone_size: -; j_call: TRBJ1-5; d_call: -; v_call: TRBV27; cdr3_nt: TGTGCCAGCAGCCTTACAGGGAGCAATCAGCCCCAGCATTTT; cdr3_aa: CASSLTGSNQPQHF
clone_size: -; j_call: TRBJ2-2; d_call: -; v_call: TRBV2; cdr3_nt: TGTGCCAGTCACGTGGGGTCGAACACCGGGGAGCTGTTTTTT; cdr3_aa: CASHVGSNTGELFF
clone_size: -; j_call: TRBJ1-4; d_call: -; v_call: TRBV28; cdr3_nt: TGTGCCAGCACCAGCCCTGCAACTAATGAAAAACTGTTTTTT; cdr3_aa: CASTSPATNEKLFF
clone_size: -; j_call: TRBJ2-1; d_call: TRBD2; v_call: TRBV2; cdr3_nt: TGTGCCAGCAGTGAAGGGGGACTAGCGGGGGACTATCCCTACAATGAGCAGTTCTTC; cdr3_aa: CASSEGGLAGDYPYNEQFF
clone_size: -; j_call: TRBJ2-5; d_call: -; v_call: TRBV6-5; cdr3_nt: TGTGCCAGCAGTGACAGGGGAGGGAGGGAGACCCAGTACTTC; cdr3_aa: CASSDRGGRETQYF
clone_size: -; j_call: TRBJ1-1; d_call: -; v_call: TRBV10-1; cdr3_nt: TGCGCCAGCAGTGATCGGGCACTTACTGAAGCTTTCTTT; cdr3_aa: CASSDRALTEAFF
clone_size: once; j_call: TRBJ2-5; d_call: -; v_call: TRBV11-1; cdr3_nt: TGTGCCAGCAGTTCCGGGGGCGTCCCGGCTGGAGAGACCCAGTACTTC; cdr3_aa: CASSSGGVPAGETQYF
clone_size: -; j_call: TRBJ2-3; d_call: TRBD1; v_call: TRBV4-1; cdr3_nt: TGCGCCAGCAGCCACCCTCAGGGGGCGGTCACAGATACGCAGTATTTT; cdr3_aa: CASSHPQGAVTDTQYF